This passage covers 14 T cell receptor beta chains from one sample sequenced in a study of T cell changes during pregnancy in multiple sclerosis. Clones were sequenced by immunoSEQ multiplex PCR, and TCRdb holds only the in-frame ones, with some missing. Among around 61,000 clones listed, approximately 90% were seen once. The sample taken for sequencing was peripheral blood from another person, used as feeder cells. The receptors were gathered from a human donor whose cells served as feeder cells for cultures in a pregnancy study.

In this sample, this clone turned up once. The chain carries TRBV7-9 and TRBJ2-6; D is unclear. The V gene's germline CDR1 is SEHNR and CDR2 FQNEAQ (reference sequence). CDR3 length: 14 residues. Trimming removed 4 bases from V and 2 bases from J, with 6 bases in between. The CDR3 region has the DNA TGTGCCAGCAGCTACGGCCCTGGGGCCAACGTCCTGACTTTC. Protein: CASSYGPGANVLTF.

V gene TRBV21-1 combines with J gene TRBJ2-1; the table's D gene call, TRBD2, was not cross checked with the DNA. TRBV21-1 is noted as a pseudogene. CDR3 length equals 13 residues. The CDR3 spells CASSDGGADEQFF. CDR3 nucleotides: TGTGCCAGCAGCGACGGGGGGGCTGATGAGCAGTTCTTC.

This chain uses TRBV6-1 with TRBJ1-5; no firm D call. The CDR3 runs 15 residues. Trimming shortened V by 2 bases and J by 3 bases, and 11 bases separated the two germline ends. The germline CDR1 and CDR2 sequences are MNHNS and SASEGT. The CDR3 protein is CASSESWESNQPQHF. The CDR3 region has the DNA TGTGCCAGCAGTGAAAGCTGGGAATCCAATCAGCCCCAGCATTTT.

This chain links TRBV5-4 with TRBJ2-7; no clear D. Trimming cost V 0 bases and J 3 bases, with 4 bases left between them. Germline assignment: CDR1 SGHNT and CDR2 YYREEE (reference sequence). This CDR3 spans 12 amino acids. CDR3 nucleotides: TGTGCCAGCAGCTTGGGAATCTACGAGCAGTACTTC. Translated: CASSLGIYEQYF.

The J gene is TRBJ1-5, the V gene TRBV11-2; D is unclear. CDR1 and CDR2 (germline): SGHAT, FQNNGV. The CDR3 is made up of 14 amino acids. Trimming stripped 4 bases from V and 1 base from J, with 8 bases between. The CDR3 nucleotides read TGTGCCAGCAGCTACTCGCCAAGCAATCAGCCCCAGCATTTT. Protein: CASSYSPSNQPQHF.

This clone showed up just a few times. The V call is TRBV4-3, the J call TRBJ2-4, with D possibly matching TRBD1 (5 bases). The CDR3 runs 17 residues. Germline lookup yields CDR1 LGHNA and CDR2 YSLEER. V was cut by 0 bases and J by 1 base, with 13 bases left in between. The CDR3 coding sequence is TGCGCCAGCAGCCAAGATAGTACAGGCAGGGCCAAAAACATTCAGTACTTC. Encoded protein: CASSQDSTGRAKNIQYF.

This clone ranks as medium-sized. This chain connects TRBV9 to TRBJ2-3; tentative D call: TRBD1 (6 bases). This CDR3 has 15 amino acids. Germline V gene sequence: CDR1 SGDLS, CDR2 YYNGEE. The ends were cut back, 1 base at V and 4 bases at J, with 13 bases in the middle. For the CDR3, the DNA is TGTGCCAGCAGCGTACCCCTTCGGACAGCAGATACGCAGTATTTT. As protein: CASSVPLRTADTQYF.

This sequence joins TRBV11-2 and TRBJ2-5, with TRBD1 matching 12 bases. Unmatched junction bases numbered 9, after V lost 5 bases and J lost 5 bases. The germline gives CDR1 SGHAT, CDR2 FQNNGV. The CDR3 spans 16 residues. This chain's CDR3 is CASSGAGTGGRETQYF. In nucleotides, the CDR3 is TGTGCCAGCAGCGGAGCCGGGACAGGGGGCCGGGAGACCCAGTACTTC. Variable domain in full (rest from reference TRBV11-2 and TRBJ2-5): EAGVAQSPRYKIIEKRQSVAFWCNPISGHATLYWYQQILGQGPKLLIQFQNNGVVDDSQLPKDRFSAERLKGVDSTLKIQPAKLEDSAVYLCASSGAGTGGRETQYFGPGTRLLVL.

This clone was observed a few times. The V and J genes are TRBV5-4 and TRBJ2-5; D is possibly TRBD2 (6 bases). The CDR3 totals 14 residues. V gave up 4 bases and J gave up 5 bases, with 15 bases separating them. Germline-derived CDR1 and CDR2 are SGHNT and YYREEE (reference sequence). DNA of the CDR3: TGTGCCAGCAGCCAAACTTCTAGCGCGGAGACCCAGTACTTC. Translated: CASSQTSSAETQYF.

The V and J genes are TRBV7-8 and TRBJ1-1, with D uncertain. The V and J ends lost 3 bases and 6 bases respectively, with 11 bases between them. Germline values: CDR1 SGHVS, CDR2 FQNEAQ. CDR3 length equals 13 residues. CDR3 sequence (DNA): TGTGCCAGCAGCTTCAGAGAAGGCGCTGAAGCTTTCTTT. This encodes CASSFREGAEAFF.

The V call is TRBV6-4, the J call TRBJ2-1; TRBD2 might be the D (6 bases). The CDR3 is 13 amino acids. The V gene's germline CDR1 is MRHNA and CDR2 SNTAGT. With 4 bases removed from V and 15 bases from J, the gap between germline ends came to 19 bases. The CDR3 sequence: CASSASGTSDWFF. The CDR3 DNA follows: TGTGCCAGCAGTGCCTCCGGGACTTCAGATTGGTTCTTC.

The genes are TRBV9 and TRBJ2-7, with TRBD1 as a possible D gene (5 bases). The CDR3 loop spans 15 amino acids. Trimming took off 0 bases at V and 5 bases at J, with 15 bases between the two ends. The germline gives CDR1 SGDLS, CDR2 YYNGEE. The CDR3 DNA reads as TGTGCCAGCAGCGTAGGATGGGGCTCACCACACGAGCAGTACTTC. The encoded protein is CASSVGWGSPHEQYF. The full variable domain, in which reference TRBV9 and TRBJ2-7 provide the parts outside the CDR3, is DSGVTQTPKHLITATGQRVTLRCSPRSGDLSVYWYQQSLDQGLQFLIQYYNGEERAKGNILERFSAQQFPDLHSELNLSSLELGDSALYFCASSVGWGSPHEQYFGPGTRLTVT.

The V call is TRBV18, the J call TRBJ1-5; possible D gene TRBD1, 6 bases. Trimming took off 3 bases at V and 4 bases at J, with 10 bases between the two ends. Germline CDR1 reads KGHSH; CDR2 reads LQKENI. The CDR3 contains 14 residues. Written as DNA, the CDR3 is TGTGCCAGCTCACCGGGGGGCGGGAATCAGCCCCAGCATTTT. This sequence encodes CASSPGGGNQPQHF.

This clone came up once. This chain connects TRBV18 to TRBJ2-5; 9 positions agree with TRBD2. This CDR3 spans 17 amino acids. The germline V gene has CDR1 KGHSH and CDR2 LQKENI. Trimming cost V 2 bases and J 5 bases; bases outside gene matches: 12. For the CDR3, the DNA is TGTGCCAGCTCACCAGGGCGAAGCGGGAGGTTTCCCGAGACCCAGTACTTC. This gives the protein CASSPGRSGRFPETQYF.